Below are 22 T cell receptor beta chains sequenced from a single sample in a study of vaccination effects on CD4 cells after COVID-19. No antigen has been assigned to these receptors. Method: immunoSEQ multiplex PCR; TCRdb's copy keeps in-frame clones and lacks some. The table lists 60,000 to 90,000 clones, about 86% of them singletons, with 0.95% to 1.5% in the top ten. Before sequencing took place, the ViraFEST assay used viral peptide pools to expand antigen-specific CD4+ T cells. Following 10 days of culture, CD4+ T cells were isolated. As their vaccination, participants received two doses of either BNT162b2 or mRNA-1273. Here the sequenced sample was CD4+ T cells from PBMCs cultured with HCoV-229E spike peptides, taken after COVID-19 vaccination. The origin of the receptors is a human donor who received a COVID-19 vaccine.

This rearrangement joins TRBV2 to TRBJ2-7; 7 bases match TRBD2. The J segment lost 6 bases and the V segment lost 1 base, leaving 15 bases of the junction unmatched. Germline V lookup: CDR1 SNHLY, CDR2 FYNNEI. This CDR3 has 17 amino acids. In DNA, the CDR3 is TGTGCCAGCAGTGAAGAGATGAGACATGGGAGGGATGGCGAGCAGTACGTC. It yields the protein CASSEEMRHGRDGEQYV.

The chain joins TRBV18 to TRBJ2-5, with D perhaps matching TRBD2 (6 bases). Trimming stripped 6 bases from V and 1 base from J, with 12 bases between. Per the germline V gene, CDR1 is KGHSH and CDR2 is LQKENI. This CDR3 is 14 amino acids long. As DNA, the CDR3 is TGTGCCAGCTCTCGGGACGGGGGCCAAGAGACCCAGTACTTC. Its translation: CASSRDGGQETQYF.

The chain combines TRBV7-7 with TRBJ2-2; perhaps TRBD1 as D (6 bases). Trimming shortened V by 5 bases and J by 4 bases, and 14 bases separated the two germline ends. The germline CDR1 and CDR2 sequences are SSHAT and FNYEAQ (reference sequence). The CDR3 is made up of 15 amino acids. The CDR3 loop reads CASSPLGQPTGELFF. The CDR3 bases are TGTGCCAGCAGCCCCCTAGGACAGCCCACCGGGGAGCTGTTTTTT.

The chain recombines TRBV7-2 with TRBJ1-2; D gene unclear. The length of the CDR3 is 12 residues. The V and J ends lost 3 bases and 4 bases respectively, with 6 bases between them. Germline V gene lookup returns CDR1 SGHTA and CDR2 FQGNSA. The CDR3 loop is CASSFSTYGYTF. As DNA, the CDR3 is TGTGCCAGCAGCTTCTCGACCTATGGCTACACCTTC.

The chain couples TRBV6-5 to TRBJ2-5; weak D call: TRBD1 (6 bases). CDR3 length: 14 residues. Germline V gene lookup returns CDR1 MNHEY and CDR2 SVGAGI. V lost 7 bases, J lost 1 base, and 13 bases lay in between. The chain's CDR3 is CASNKDSTQETQYF. CDR3 DNA sequence: TGTGCCAGCAACAAGGACAGTACCCAAGAGACCCAGTACTTC.

The chain is built from TRBV6-2 or TRBV6-3 and TRBJ2-5; TRBD1 is a possible D gene (5 bases). Looked up from germline, CDR1 is MNHEY and CDR2 is SVGEGT. The CDR3 is made up of 16 amino acids. V was cut by 3 bases and J by 5 bases, with 19 bases left in between. The CDR3 region is CASSYPPFGAGETQYF. The CDR3 DNA is TGTGCCAGCAGTTATCCCCCCTTTGGGGCTGGTGAGACCCAGTACTTC.

V is TRBV20-1 and J is TRBJ2-5, with a tentative D call TRBD2 (5 bases). V lost 5 bases and J 9 bases, leaving 10 bases between the germline ends. The length of the CDR3 is 10 residues. CDR1 DFQATT and CDR2 SNEGSKA come from the germline V gene (reference sequence). CDR3 nucleotides: TGCAGTGCTGGATGGGGAGCCCAGTACTTC. Translating it yields CSAGWGAQYF.

This sequence joins TRBV28 and TRBJ2-1; D remains unclear. The V end lost 3 bases, the J end lost 2 bases, and 8 bases lay between the germline ends. The germline CDR1 and CDR2 sequences are MDHEN and SYDVKM. The CDR3 is made up of 14 amino acids. The CDR3 loop reads CASSLTLPYNEQFF. CDR3 nucleotides: TGTGCCAGCAGTTTGACTTTACCCTACAATGAGCAGTTCTTC.

DNA of the CDR3: TGTGCCAGCAGCTGGGCGCGGGACAGCTCCTACGAGCAGTACGTC. Amino acid sequence: CASSWARDSSYEQYV. This chain joins TRBV5-8 and TRBJ2-7, with D perhaps matching TRBD1 (7 bases). V was shortened by 3 bases and J by 0 bases, with 13 bases between the two germline ends. This CDR3 contains 15 residues. Per germline, CDR1 SGHTS and CDR2 YDEGEE.

Notes on this clone: Additional DNA sequences in this sample encode the identical CDR3. The chain recombines TRBV6-5 with TRBJ1-1; perhaps TRBD1 as D (6 bases). Looked up from germline, CDR1 is MNHEY and CDR2 is SVGAGI. CDR3 length equals 14 residues. V was trimmed by 0 bases and J by 3 bases, leaving 8 bases between them. The CDR3 DNA follows: TGTGCCAGCAGTTACTCAGGGGGGTACACTGAAGCTTTCTTT. It encodes CASSYSGGYTEAFF.

This clone occurred a few times. The V and J genes are TRBV5-1 and TRBJ2-5, with TRBD2 identical over 8 bases. J lost 0 bases, V lost 3 bases, and 4 bases had no gene match. CDR1 and CDR2 (germline): SGHRS, YFSETQ. This CDR3 spans 15 amino acids. For the CDR3, the DNA is TGCGCCAGCAGCTCGGGAGGGGGATACCAAGAGACCCAGTACTTC. It codes for CASSSGGGYQETQYF.

The chain uses TRBV6-5 and TRBJ1-3; TRBD1 aligns across 7 bases. CDR1 MNHEY and CDR2 SVGAGI come from the germline V gene. V dropped 6 bases and J dropped 1; count of bases not matched to a gene: 3. CDR3 length: 14 amino acids. As DNA, the CDR3 is TGTGCCAGCAGACTCAGGGGGTCTGGAAACACCATATATTTT. Its translation: CASRLRGSGNTIYF.

CDR3 coding DNA: TGTGCCAGCAGCCAAAGCCGGTTCTATGGCTACACCTTC. This sequence encodes CASSQSRFYGYTF. The chain is built from TRBV14 and TRBJ1-2; D unresolved. V lost 2 bases, J lost 4 bases, and 8 bases lay in between. The CDR3 covers 13 residues. Germline V gene data show CDR1 as SGHDN and CDR2 as FVKESK.

CDR3 residues: CASRVTGGYSPLHF. The CDR3 DNA is TGTGCCAGCAGGGTGACAGGGGGCTACTCACCCCTCCACTTT. The chain joins TRBV6-5 to TRBJ1-6; 10 bases are shared with TRBD1. Germline V gives CDR1 MNHEY, CDR2 SVGAGI. V shed 6 bases and J 10 bases; nucleotides not matched to a gene: 6. The CDR3 length is 14 residues.

The gene calls are TRBV21-1 and TRBJ2-7; the table names TRBD2, a call not compared with the DNA. TRBV21-1 is recorded as a pseudogene. CDR3 length: 20 amino acids. The CDR3 region has the DNA TGTGCCAGCAGCAAGTACAGCGAGAAGGTTTCGGGGTGTGTGTGGCTCGAGCAGTACGTC. This sequence encodes CASSKYSEKVSGCVWLEQYV.

This clone was observed once. The gene calls are TRBV19 and TRBJ2-1; 12 bases match TRBD2. The CDR3 contains 16 residues. V lost 6 bases, J lost 2 bases, and 5 bases stayed unmatched. Germline V lookup: CDR1 LNHDA, CDR2 SQIVND (reference sequence). The CDR3 loop is CASRDLAGGAYNEQFF. DNA for the CDR3: TGTGCCAGTAGAGACCTAGCGGGGGGGGCCTACAATGAGCAGTTCTTC.

This clone turned up a few times. The rearrangement uses TRBV6-5 and TRBJ1-2; D is undetermined. V lost 8 bases to trimming and J lost 4 bases, with 20 bases between them. This CDR3 contains 15 residues. Germline V CDR1 and CDR2: MNHEY, SVGAGI. The CDR3 is CASSRDPSQSYGYTF. The CDR3 coding sequence is TGTGCCAGCTCCCGTGACCCTTCTCAGAGCTATGGCTACACCTTC.

This clone was detected only a few times. The rearrangement joins TRBV29-1 to TRBJ1-2; D may be TRBD1 (6 bases). Deletions cut 7 bases from V and 4 bases from J, with 13 bases between. Germline CDR1 SQVTM, CDR2 ANQGSEA. This CDR3 has 12 residues. The CDR3 DNA is TGCAGCGCCATGGACAGTATCTATGGCTACACCTTC. It specifies CSAMDSIYGYTF.

The rearrangement links TRBV12-3 or TRBV12-4 to TRBJ1-1; tentatively, D is TRBD1 (6 bases). Trimming shortened V by 8 bases and J by 2 bases, and 12 bases separated the two germline ends. The CDR3 contains 13 residues. DNA for the CDR3: TGTGCCAGCCACCGGGACACAAACACTGAAGCTTTCTTT. This translates into CASHRDTNTEAFF.

The chain has TRBV2 and TRBJ1-5; D is unresolved. The CDR3 runs 16 residues. The germline V and J ends were trimmed by 7 bases and 0 bases, with 16 bases remaining between them. In germline, CDR1 is SNHLY, CDR2 FYNNEI. Written as DNA, the CDR3 is TGTGCCAGCACCGTAAGTGGGAGCGGTAGCAATCAGCCCCAGCATTTT. Translating gives CASTVSGSGSNQPQHF.

CDR3 sequence (DNA): TGCGCCAGCAGCGCTGGTGGCTCCCATCAGACCCAGTACTTC. This codes for CASSAGGSHQTQYF. The chain has TRBV5-1 and TRBJ2-5; the D is unclear. CDR1 is SGHRS, CDR2 YFSETQ, per germline. The germline V and J ends were trimmed by 4 bases and 6 bases, with 16 bases remaining between them. The CDR3 is made up of 14 amino acids.

The chain combines TRBV27 with TRBJ2-5; no clear D. The CDR3 consists of 15 residues. Germline CDR1 is MNHEY and CDR2 is SMNVEV (reference sequence). V was clipped by 4 bases and J by 5 bases, with 17 bases between them. DNA of the CDR3: TGTGCCAGCAGTTCCCTTGTTGGCCTCGGGGAGACCCAGTACTTC. Its translation: CASSSLVGLGETQYF.